The entry below describes one T cell receptor (beta chain). Its antigen remains unknown. PCR employed 60 Vbeta and 13 Jbeta primers. Libraries were prepared by immunoSEQ multiplex PCR; TCRdb keeps only in-frame clonotypes and omits some of them. The sample lists about 160,000 clones, 75% to 85% occurring once. Though nominally healthy at sampling, donors likely had unrecorded immune exposures. The data derive from a study of cytomegalovirus exposure and HLA in healthy donors. The CDR3 has 15 residues. Germline-derived CDR1 and CDR2 are MNHNY and SVGAGI (reference sequence). The ends were cut back, 0 bases at V and 4 bases at J, with 10 bases in the middle. The study's findings and limits: The study found most TCR sequences rare, yet found some public TCRs in many donors.

The sequence was collected from a man aged 50 to 59 in good health and CMV-seropositive. Sequencing was done on a sample of PBMCs. The chain links TRBV6-6 to TRBJ1-3; a possible D gene is TRBD1 (6 bases). CDR3 amino acids: CASSYSQGRGNTIYF. CDR3 nucleotide sequence: TGTGCCAGCAGTTACTCTCAGGGGAGAGGAAACACCATATATTTT.